This TCR beta chain was sequenced for a study of human T cells and chemical hapten exposure. On the study more broadly: On the upper back, patch tests were applied with 0.01% DPC and read at 6 days.

TCRdb fed the RACE reads into MiXCR, producing one record per CDR3 protein. Among approximately 400,000 distinct CDR3 sequences listed, nearly 5% were seen once. Time point in this sample: patch test 1, 2 weeks after DPC sensitization. Noted treatment: therapeutic diphenylcyclopropenone sensitization with weekly scalp DPC. This clonotype was observed at least ten times. The CDR3 has 12 residues. The ends were cut back, 8 bases at V and 6 bases at J, with 11 bases in the middle. Germline loops: CDR1 MNHEY, CDR2 SVGEGT. The sample consisted of whole blood, taken in connection with sensitization to the hapten diphenylcyclopropenone (DPC). The chain combines TRBV6-2 or TRBV6-3 with TRBJ1-5; D unresolved. This TCR derives from a woman aged 50 to 65 with alopecia areata. Some clones in this sample may be carry-over from other donors' samples. The CDR3 protein is CASCRLAQPQHF. The CDR3 DNA follows: TGTGCCAGCTGTAGACTCGCTCAGCCCCAGCATTTT.